The next 9 T cell receptor beta chains were all read from a single sample in a study of blood T cell repertoires in COVID-19. Here immunoSEQ multiplex PCR was the method, and the copy in TCRdb shows in-frame clones only, minus some. The sample lists around 260,000 clones; around 89% were seen once. Specimen: peripheral blood. The receptors were sampled from a man aged 25-45 years with acute or convalescent COVID-19.

The chain has TRBV2 and TRBJ2-5, with 9 bases aligning to TRBD2. The trim removed 4 bases at V and 4 bases at J, leaving 7 bases unmatched. Germline V gene sequence: CDR1 SNHLY, CDR2 FYNNEI. This CDR3 comprises 15 residues. The CDR3 region is CASSVGSGRGETQYF. Written as DNA, the CDR3 is TGTGCCAGCAGTGTAGGTAGCGGGAGAGGAGAGACCCAGTACTTC.

This rearrangement joins TRBV6-5 to TRBJ2-1; 7 positions agree with TRBD1. Trimming removed 2 bases from V and 6 bases from J; junction bases left unmatched: 7. Germline values: CDR1 MNHEY, CDR2 SVGAGI. The CDR3 is 15 amino acids. The chain's CDR3 is CASSYGGQTVNEQFF. CDR3 bases: TGTGCCAGCAGTTACGGGGGACAGACCGTCAATGAGCAGTTCTTC.

This clone was seen only once. This chain joins TRBV28 and TRBJ1-5; D may be TRBD1 (5 bases). The V end lost 10 bases, the J end lost 4 bases, and 17 bases lay between the germline ends. CDR1 is MDHEN and CDR2 is SYDVKM in the germline V gene. There are 14 residues in the CDR3. The CDR3 is CATNRGTQNQPQHF. The CDR3 bases are TGTGCCACCAATAGGGGAACCCAAAATCAGCCCCAGCATTTT.

V usage is TRBV7-9 and J usage is TRBJ2-3, with 8 bases fitting TRBD1. Germline-derived CDR1 and CDR2 are SEHNR and FQNEAQ (reference sequence). The length of the CDR3 is 17 residues. Trimming removed 1 base from V and 2 bases from J; junction bases left unmatched: 8. The CDR3 nucleotides read TGTGCCAGCAGCTTAGAGCCCGGGACAGGCCTCACAGATACGCAGTATTTT. Its protein is CASSLEPGTGLTDTQYF.

The chain couples TRBV5-5 to TRBJ2-3; 7 bases align to TRBD2. V was clipped by 5 bases and J by 2 bases; unmatched bases: 5. This CDR3 spans 14 amino acids. Germline CDR1 reads SGHKS; CDR2 reads YYEKEE (reference sequence). The DNA for the CDR3 is TGTGCCAGCAGTGGCGGGAGTAACACAGATACGCAGTATTTT. It is translated as CASSGGSNTDTQYF.

For the CDR3, the DNA is TGTGCCAGCAAAGGGGGAAGCGACACTGAAGCTTTCTTT. Protein sequence: CASKGGSDTEAFF. The chain combines TRBV2 with TRBJ1-1; D possibly corresponds to TRBD1 (6 bases). Trimming removed 7 bases at V and 3 bases at J, with 12 bases between. The CDR3 is 13 amino acids. Germline values: CDR1 SNHLY, CDR2 FYNNEI. The variable domain in full, with the rest retrieved from reference TRBV2 and TRBJ1-1, is EPEVTQTPSHQVTQMGQEVILRCVPISNHLYFYWYRQILGQKVEFLVSFYNNEISEKSEIFDDQFSVERPDGSNFTLKIRSTKLEDSAMYFCASKGGSDTEAFFGQGTRLTVV.

V gene TRBV5-6 combines with J gene TRBJ1-4, with TRBD1 matching over 7 bases. The CDR3 has 15 amino acids. The trim removed 4 bases at V and 4 bases at J, leaving 7 bases unmatched. Looked up from germline, CDR1 is SGHDT and CDR2 is YYEEEE. In nucleotides, the CDR3 is TGTGCCAGCAGCACCGCAGGGGGGTATAATGAAAAACTGTTTTTT. This gives the protein CASSTAGGYNEKLFF. Variable domain in full (rest from reference TRBV5-6 and TRBJ1-4): DAGVTQSPTHLIKTRGQQVTLRCSPKSGHDTVSWYQQALGQGPQFIFQYYEEEERQRGNFPDRFSGHQFPNYSSELNVNALLLGDSALYLCASSTAGGYNEKLFFGSGTQLSVL.

V gene TRBV5-6 combines with J gene TRBJ2-1; 8 bases map to TRBD1. This CDR3 is 16 amino acids long. The V gene end was trimmed by 2 bases and the J gene end by 5 bases; junction bases not matched to a gene: 9. Per germline, CDR1 SGHDT and CDR2 YYEEEE. The CDR3 DNA sequence: TGTGCCAGCAGCTTCAGGGGGCTGTCTGGTAACAATGAGCAGTTCTTC. Encoded protein: CASSFRGLSGNNEQFF.

The chain couples TRBV5-4 to TRBJ2-1; the match to TRBD2 covers 14 bases. Germline loops: CDR1 SGHNT, CDR2 YYREEE (reference sequence). The CDR3 has 16 amino acids. Unmatched junction bases numbered 2, after V lost 4 bases and J lost 2 bases. DNA of the CDR3: TGTGCCAGCAGCAGGACTAGCGGGGGGCCCTACAATGAGCAGTTCTTC. Residues: CASSRTSGGPYNEQFF. Using reference TRBV5-4 and TRBJ2-1 for the parts outside the CDR3, the full variable domain is ETGVTQSPTHLIKTRGQQVTLRCSSQSGHNTVSWYQQALGQGPQFIFQYYREEENGRGNFPPRFSGLQFPNYSSELNVNALELDDSALYLCASSRTSGGPYNEQFFGPGTRLTVL.